The present entry profiles one TCR beta chain with its context. Its antigen is as yet unknown. Time point specified: week 11, during vaccination. Vaccinated patients received 300 ug of mutant IDH1 20-mer peptide per dose, with topical imiquimod. Tumors from donors were new WHO grade 3 or 4 IDH1-mutant astrocytomas with ATRX loss. Germline V CDR1 and CDR2: GTSNPN, SVGIG (reference sequence). V dropped 4 bases and J dropped 0 bases, with 10 bases sitting between them. The CDR3 has 15 amino acids. This sample was included in a study of a mutant IDH1 vaccine in newly diagnosed glioma. For the study at large: Across weeks 1, 3, 5, 7, 11, 15, 19 and 23, patients received a vaccination each time, eight in all. Commencement of vaccination occurred 4-6 weeks following radiotherapy alone, or concurrently with temozolomide cycles. Receipt of radiotherapy, temozolomide, or both preceded the study, and most received both.

The method was immunoSEQ multiplex PCR; TCRdb's version includes in-frame clones alone and lacks a portion of them. The table includes about 31,000 clones, 78% detected once. This sequence joins TRBV30 and TRBJ2-6; tentative D call: TRBD1 (6 bases). Sequences were derived from PBMCs, sampled from a glioma patient whose treatment included an IDH1 peptide vaccine. The clonotype comes from a man aged 30-40 years with glioma. The CDR3 here is CAWTGDLSGANVLTF. CDR3 sequence (DNA): TGTGCCTGGACAGGGGACCTCTCTGGGGCCAACGTCCTGACTTTC.